The sequence of this T cell receptor beta chain was determined in a study of OX40 agonist ivuxolimab in advanced cancers. Study summary: Every 2 weeks, patients received ivuxolimab intravenously, dosed at 0.01 to 10 mg/kg. People who had prior anti-PD-1, anti-PD-L1 or anti-CTLA-4 therapy could take part, and around 40% had some.

Prior autoimmune disease or systemic immunosuppression barred patients. Measured with immunoSEQ multiplex PCR; TCRdb has only the in-frame clones, and not every one. The table shows tens of thousands of clones, with 88% occurring only once. This sequence was found in an adult with an advanced solid tumor such as melanoma, head and neck, liver or kidney cancer. Specimen: CD4+ or CD8+ T cells sorted from blood, collected in a trial of the OX40 agonist ivuxolimab.

CDR3 region: CASSLDPGTSVQPQHF. In DNA form, the CDR3 reads TGTGCCAGCAGCTTGGACCCCGGGACGTCAGTACAGCCCCAGCATTTT. The chain combines TRBV5-5 with TRBJ1-5, with D perhaps matching TRBD1 (5 bases). The germline CDR1 and CDR2 sequences are SGHKS and YYEKEE (reference sequence). V lost 0 bases, J lost 7 bases, and 17 bases lay in between. This CDR3 has 16 amino acids.